This paragraph covers one T cell receptor beta chain sequence. The antigen is not known. The conserved phenylalanine or tryptophan normally closing the CDR3 is absent here, so this likely arose from a read error. These data come from a study of Graves' ophthalmopathy and Graves' hyperthyroidism. Investigators amplified TCR beta CDR3 regions from RNA transcripts. After a first-round RT-PCR with HTBI primers, a second-round multiplex PCR was run. MiXCR, run by TCRdb on the multiplex PCR reads, gives a single entry per CDR3 protein. Found here are around 590,000 distinct CDR3 sequences, under 45% of them singletons; the top ten hold roughly 4%. Enrolled hyperthyroidism patients had a new diagnosis, a duration under 2 months, and an age of 18 to 65. CDR1 SGDLS and CDR2 YYNGEE come from the germline V gene. The CDR3 loop spans 14 amino acids. Study-wide results and limits: Blood contained most expanded thyroid clonotypes exceeding 0.001 frequency.

Sequencing was done on a sample of peripheral blood or thyroid tissue (not recorded which). This sequence originates from an adult man with Graves' hyperthyroidism. V gene TRBV9 combines with J gene TRBJ1-1; no reliable D call. The CDR3 coding sequence is TGCGCCAGCAGCTGGGATATGAGGAGCACTGAAGCTTTCTCT. Translated: CASSWDMRSTEAFS.